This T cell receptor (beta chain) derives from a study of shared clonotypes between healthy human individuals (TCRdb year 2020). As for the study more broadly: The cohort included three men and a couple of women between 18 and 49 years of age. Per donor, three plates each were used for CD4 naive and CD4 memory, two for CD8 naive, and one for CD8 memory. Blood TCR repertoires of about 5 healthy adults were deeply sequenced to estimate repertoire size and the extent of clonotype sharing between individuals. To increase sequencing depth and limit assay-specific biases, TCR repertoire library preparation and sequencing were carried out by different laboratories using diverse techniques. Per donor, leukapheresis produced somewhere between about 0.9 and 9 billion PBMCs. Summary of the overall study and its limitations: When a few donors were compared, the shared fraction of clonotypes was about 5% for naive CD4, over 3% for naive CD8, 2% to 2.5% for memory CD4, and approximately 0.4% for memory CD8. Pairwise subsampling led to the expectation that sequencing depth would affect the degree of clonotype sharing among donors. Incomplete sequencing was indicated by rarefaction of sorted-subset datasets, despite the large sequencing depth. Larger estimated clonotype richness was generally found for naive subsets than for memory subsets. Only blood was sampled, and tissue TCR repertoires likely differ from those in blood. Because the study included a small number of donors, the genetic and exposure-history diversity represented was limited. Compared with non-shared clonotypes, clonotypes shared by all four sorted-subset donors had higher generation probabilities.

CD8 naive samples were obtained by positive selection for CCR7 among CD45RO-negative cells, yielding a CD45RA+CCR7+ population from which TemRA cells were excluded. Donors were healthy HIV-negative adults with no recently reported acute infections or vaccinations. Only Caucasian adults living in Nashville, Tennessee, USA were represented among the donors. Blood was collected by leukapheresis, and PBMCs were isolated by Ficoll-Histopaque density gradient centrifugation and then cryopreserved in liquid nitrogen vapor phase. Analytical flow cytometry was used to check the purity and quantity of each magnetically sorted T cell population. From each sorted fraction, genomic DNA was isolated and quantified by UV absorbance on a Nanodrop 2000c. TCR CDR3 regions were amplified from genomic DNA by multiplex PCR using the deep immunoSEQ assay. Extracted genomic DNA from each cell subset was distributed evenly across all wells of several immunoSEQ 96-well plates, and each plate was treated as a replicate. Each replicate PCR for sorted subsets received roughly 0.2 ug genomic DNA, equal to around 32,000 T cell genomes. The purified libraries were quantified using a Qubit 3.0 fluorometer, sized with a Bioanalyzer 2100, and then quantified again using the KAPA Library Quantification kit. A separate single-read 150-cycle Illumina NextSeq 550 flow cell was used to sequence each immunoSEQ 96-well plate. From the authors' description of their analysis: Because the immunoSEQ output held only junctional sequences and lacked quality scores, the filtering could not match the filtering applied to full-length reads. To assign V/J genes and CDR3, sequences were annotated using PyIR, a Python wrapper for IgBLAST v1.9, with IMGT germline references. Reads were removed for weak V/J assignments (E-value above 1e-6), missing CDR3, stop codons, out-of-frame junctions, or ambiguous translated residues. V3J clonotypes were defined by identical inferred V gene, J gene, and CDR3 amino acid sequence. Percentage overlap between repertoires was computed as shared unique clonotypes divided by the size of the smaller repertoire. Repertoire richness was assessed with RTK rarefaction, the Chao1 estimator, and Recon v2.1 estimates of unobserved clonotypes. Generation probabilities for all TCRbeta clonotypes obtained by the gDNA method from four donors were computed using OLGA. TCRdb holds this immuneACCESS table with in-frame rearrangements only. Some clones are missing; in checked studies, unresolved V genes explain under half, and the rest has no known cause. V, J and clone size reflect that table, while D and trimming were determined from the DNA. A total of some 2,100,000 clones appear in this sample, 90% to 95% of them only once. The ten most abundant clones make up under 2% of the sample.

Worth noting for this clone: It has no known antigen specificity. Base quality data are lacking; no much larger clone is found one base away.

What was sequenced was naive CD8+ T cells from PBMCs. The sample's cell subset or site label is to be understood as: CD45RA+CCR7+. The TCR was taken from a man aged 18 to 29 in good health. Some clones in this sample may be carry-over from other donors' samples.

The CDR3 protein sequence reads: CASSDGTPDTYEQYF. Here is the DNA: TGTGCCAGCAGCGACGGGACGCCGGATACCTACGAGCAGTACTTC. The rearrangement combines TRBV28 with TRBJ2-7, with the D call perhaps TRBD1 or TRBD2, each one matching 5 bases. V loses 6 bases, J loses 2 bases, and the germline ends lie 17 bases apart. Its CDR3 holds 15 amino acids, cysteine through phenylalanine. CDR3 DNA is the only sequence kept; it has 45 bases, read in frame from the first base. CDR1 and CDR2 (MDHEN, SYDVKM) derive from the germline V gene.